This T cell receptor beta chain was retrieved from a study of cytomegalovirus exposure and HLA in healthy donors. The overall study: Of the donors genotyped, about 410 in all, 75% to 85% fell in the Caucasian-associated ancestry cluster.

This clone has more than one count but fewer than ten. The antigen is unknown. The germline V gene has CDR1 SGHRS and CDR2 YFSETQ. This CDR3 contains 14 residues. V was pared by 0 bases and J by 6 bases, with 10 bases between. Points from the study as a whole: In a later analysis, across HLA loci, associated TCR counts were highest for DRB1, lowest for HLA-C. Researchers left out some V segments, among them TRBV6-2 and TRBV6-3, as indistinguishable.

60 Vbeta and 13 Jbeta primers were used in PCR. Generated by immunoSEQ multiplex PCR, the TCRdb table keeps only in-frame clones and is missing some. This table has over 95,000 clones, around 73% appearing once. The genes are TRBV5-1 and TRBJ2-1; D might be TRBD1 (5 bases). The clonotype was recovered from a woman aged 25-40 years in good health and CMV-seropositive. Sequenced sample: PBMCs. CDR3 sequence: CASSLASQGNEQFF. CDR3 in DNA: TGCGCCAGCAGCTTGGCTTCCCAGGGCAATGAGCAGTTCTTC.